The 14 T cell receptor beta chains below come from one sample, sequenced in a study of blood T cell repertoires in COVID-19. Libraries were prepared by immunoSEQ multiplex PCR; TCRdb keeps only in-frame clonotypes and omits some of them. The table has more than 50,000 clones, 80% to 95% seen once. Specimen: peripheral blood. The receptors were sampled from a human donor with active COVID-19. The donor label of this sample is uncertain.

This sequence joins TRBV3-1 (or the pseudogene TRBV3-2) and TRBJ2-2; 7 bases are shared with TRBD1. The germline V gene has CDR1 LGHDT and CDR2 YNNKEL (reference sequence). This CDR3 is 16 amino acids long. V was clipped by 3 bases and J by 4 bases; unmatched bases: 8. The CDR3 spells CASSHLPGGPTGELFF. The CDR3 nucleotides are TGTGCCAGCAGCCACCTCCCAGGGGGACCCACCGGGGAGCTGTTTTTT.

V and J are TRBV4-1 and TRBJ2-7; 7 bases align to TRBD1. The V gene end was trimmed by 1 base and the J gene end by 0 bases; junction bases not matched to a gene: 3. In germline, CDR1 is MGHRA, CDR2 YSYEKL. The CDR3 is made up of 15 amino acids. CDR3 amino acids: CASSQGQGYSYEQYF. The DNA for the CDR3 is TGCGCCAGCAGCCAAGGACAGGGCTACTCCTACGAGCAGTACTTC.

The chain joins TRBV4-3 to TRBJ1-2; weak D call: TRBD1 (5 bases). This CDR3 comprises 16 residues. The germline V gene has CDR1 LGHNA and CDR2 YSLEER. The V and J ends lost 4 bases and 4 bases respectively, with 19 bases between them. CDR3 sequence: CASSPSPAEQGYGYTF. The CDR3, as DNA: TGCGCCAGCAGCCCGAGTCCGGCAGAGCAGGGCTATGGCTACACCTTC.

This clone was detected once. The CDR3 sequence: CASNRAGVGTQYF. Written as DNA, the CDR3 is TGTGCCAGCAATAGGGCGGGAGTCGGTACGCAGTATTTT. The rearrangement joins TRBV3-1 (or the pseudogene TRBV3-2) to TRBJ2-3, with TRBD2 identical over 7 bases. V was pared by 7 bases and J by 8 bases, with 9 bases of the junction left unmatched. Germline lookup yields CDR1 LGHDT and CDR2 YNNKEL (reference sequence). This CDR3 spans 13 amino acids.

In this sample, this clone turned up once. The junction departs from germline at one end; a sequencing error may be responsible. The chain has TRBV27 and TRBJ2-7; D may be TRBD1 (6 bases). The CDR3 is 14 amino acids. Per germline, CDR1 MNHEY and CDR2 SMNVEV (reference sequence). CDR3 sequence (DNA): TGTGCCAGCAGTCTATCAGGGGTCCTCTACGAGCAGTACTTC. Translation: CASSLSGVLYEQYF.

The chain combines TRBV6-6 with TRBJ1-5, with 8 bases lining up with TRBD1. This CDR3 is built from 14 residues. V was pared by 6 bases and J by 1 base, with 2 bases of the junction left unmatched. Germline V lookup: CDR1 MNHNY, CDR2 SVGAGI (reference sequence). In DNA form, the CDR3 reads TGTGCCAGCAGAAGGACAGGGAGCAATCAGCCCCAGCATTTT. This sequence encodes CASRRTGSNQPQHF.

The chain joins TRBV6-4 to TRBJ1-1, with 8 bases that match TRBD1. Germline lookup yields CDR1 MRHNA and CDR2 SNTAGT. V was clipped by 4 bases and J by 5 bases; unmatched bases: 6. This CDR3 has 14 amino acids. The CDR3 sequence is CASSARGRETEAFF. For the CDR3, the DNA is TGTGCCAGCAGTGCCAGGGGGCGAGAGACTGAAGCTTTCTTT.

In DNA form, the CDR3 reads TGTGCCAGCAGCTCAGACAGGGGGCCTGCAACAGATACGCAGTATTTT. Its protein product is CASSSDRGPATDTQYF. J is TRBJ2-3 and V is TRBV7-3; 10 positions match TRBD1. CDR1 SGHTA and CDR2 FQGTGA come from the germline V gene. V trimming: 4 bases; J trimming: 3 bases; junction bases outside the gene matches: 7. This CDR3 spans 16 amino acids.

The chain joins TRBV6-5 to TRBJ2-5; D may be TRBD2 (6 bases). The CDR3 is 13 residues long. V was cut by 7 bases and J by 6 bases, with 15 bases left in between. CDR1 and CDR2 from the germline V gene are MNHEY and SVGAGI. CDR3 nucleotide sequence: TGTGCCAGCATTGGGACCGGCGGGAAGACCCAGTACTTC. This gives the protein CASIGTGGKTQYF.

The chain links TRBV18 to TRBJ2-7; 7 bases are a match to TRBD2. J lost 0 bases, V lost 3 bases, and 8 bases had no gene match. Germline V gene sequence: CDR1 KGHSH, CDR2 LQKENI. The CDR3 runs to 16 residues. The chain's CDR3 is CASSPSGGSYSYEQYV. Written as DNA, the CDR3 is TGTGCCAGCTCACCTTCCGGGGGGTCATACTCCTACGAGCAGTACGTC.

The chain joins TRBV6-5 to TRBJ2-1; perhaps TRBD2 as D (5 bases). Per the germline V gene, CDR1 is MNHEY and CDR2 is SVGAGI. The CDR3 runs 15 residues. The V end lost 0 bases, the J end lost 1 base, and 7 bases lay between the germline ends. The CDR3 bases are TGTGCCAGCAGTTACTCGACGGGGTCCTACAATGAGCAGTTCTTC. Protein product: CASSYSTGSYNEQFF.

The chain carries TRBV27 and TRBJ2-3; D possibly corresponds to TRBD2 (6 bases). The V end lost 4 bases, the J end lost 0 bases, and 17 bases lay between the germline ends. Germline V lookup: CDR1 MNHEY, CDR2 SMNVEV (reference sequence). The CDR3 spans 17 residues. CDR3 loop: CASSSGTVDRSTDTQYF. The CDR3 DNA is TGTGCCAGCAGTTCCGGGACTGTGGATCGGAGCACAGATACGCAGTATTTT.

The V call is TRBV27, the J call TRBJ1-1; D is perhaps TRBD1 (5 bases). V lost 6 bases and J 5 bases, leaving 16 bases between the germline ends. Per the germline V gene, CDR1 is MNHEY and CDR2 is SMNVEV (reference sequence). The CDR3 loop spans 14 amino acids. The CDR3 loop is CASSPGTVRTEAFF. In nucleotides, the CDR3 is TGTGCCAGCAGCCCCGGGACTGTGAGGACTGAAGCTTTCTTT.

The chain links TRBV14 to TRBJ2-1; 9 nucleotides align to TRBD1. CDR1 SGHDN and CDR2 FVKESK come from the germline V gene. J was trimmed by 7 bases and V by 0 bases; bases with no gene match: 7. There are 16 residues in the CDR3. CDR3 in DNA: TGTGCCAGCAGCCAAGACTACAGGGGGCCTACGAATGAGCAGTTCTTC. Translated, it gives CASSQDYRGPTNEQFF.